Listed here are 14 T cell receptor beta chains from one sample, sequenced in a study of T cell responses to AZD1222 COVID-19 vaccine (dated by TCRdb to the early 2020s). Reading the label with the study, this specimen's time point is: baseline before first vaccination. Libraries were prepared through the immunoSEQ multiplex PCR assay. In TCRdb, the immuneACCESS table is reduced to in-frame sequences with V and J assigned. These tables do not hold every clone; where another copy was compared, an unresolved V gene accounts for under half, and the others remain unexplained. The sample records about 56,000 clones, approximately 85% of which are singletons. The top ten clones comprise approximately 16% of the sample. Sample: peripheral blood, taken on day 0 of AZD1222 vaccination. These receptors were taken from an adult in good health.

This clone has a single count. The V and J genes are TRBV9 and TRBJ2-1, with TRBD2 matching 10 bases. The CDR3 loop spans 16 amino acids. The V and J ends lost 4 bases and 7 bases, in that order; junction bases with no gene match: 11. Germline assignment: CDR1 SGDLS and CDR2 YYNGEE. The CDR3 region has the DNA TGTGCCAGCAGCCTAATCGCCAGCGGGGGGGAAAATGAGCAGTTCTTC. Encoded protein: CASSLIASGGENEQFF.

This rearrangement joins TRBV6-5 to TRBJ1-2, with 10 nucleotides matching TRBD1. Germline loops: CDR1 MNHEY, CDR2 SVGAGI. The CDR3 has 13 residues. The V gene end was trimmed by 2 bases and the J gene end by 7 bases; junction bases not matched to a gene: 1. The CDR3, as DNA: TGTGCCAGCAGTTACAGACAGGGGGCTGGCTACACCTTC. Translated, it gives CASSYRQGAGYTF.

This clone appeared a few times. This chain links TRBV28 with TRBJ1-1; no reliable D call. The germline V and J ends were trimmed by 6 bases and 0 bases, with 5 bases remaining between them. There are 12 residues in the CDR3. CDR1 and CDR2 from the germline V gene are MDHEN and SYDVKM. The CDR3 sequence is CASRAMNTEAFF. The CDR3, as DNA: TGTGCCAGCAGAGCTATGAACACTGAAGCTTTCTTT.

The genes are TRBV5-8 and TRBJ1-5, with a weak D call TRBD1 (5 bases). In germline, CDR1 is SGHTS, CDR2 YDEGEE. Trimming took off 4 bases at V and 2 bases at J, with 13 bases between the two ends. The CDR3 loop spans 15 amino acids. The CDR3 loop is CASSPGQVGNQPQHF. The DNA for the CDR3 is TGTGCCAGCAGCCCGGGGCAGGTCGGCAATCAGCCCCAGCATTTT. The full variable domain, with the rest looked up from reference TRBV5-8 and TRBJ1-5, is EAGVTQSPTHLIKTRGQQATLRCSPISGHTSVYWYQQALGLGLQFLLWYDEGEERNRGNFPPRFSGRQFPNYSSELNVNALELEDSALYLCASSPGQVGNQPQHFGDGTRLSIL.

The V call is TRBV19, the J call TRBJ1-4, with 8 bases identical to TRBD1. Trimming removed 5 bases from V and 8 bases from J; junction bases left unmatched: 13. CDR1 LNHDA and CDR2 SQIVND come from the germline V gene (reference sequence). This CDR3 comprises 16 residues. CDR3 protein: CASSHPGQAGWEKLFF. The CDR3 DNA reads as TGTGCCAGTAGTCATCCGGGACAGGCCGGATGGGAAAAACTGTTTTTT.

J is TRBJ2-6 and V is TRBV6-4; D might be TRBD2 (5 bases). Germline V gene lookup returns CDR1 MRHNA and CDR2 SNTAGT. The CDR3 is 16 residues long. V was pared by 2 bases and J by 2 bases, with 10 bases between. The CDR3 sequence: CASSDLVGAGANVLTF. The CDR3 coding sequence is TGTGCCAGCAGTGACCTGGTCGGGGCTGGGGCCAACGTCCTGACTTTC.

Turning to this clone: In the same sample, other DNA sequences code for this CDR3. The chain is built from TRBV5-6 and TRBJ1-5; 9 positions match TRBD1. The CDR3 is 15 residues long. Germline CDR1 is SGHDT and CDR2 is YYEEEE. The V segment lost 4 bases and the J segment 1 base; nucleotides outside the gene matches: 3. The CDR3 DNA sequence: TGTGCCAGCAGCCGAGGACAGGGGAGCAATCAGCCCCAGCATTTT. Translation gives CASSRGQGSNQPQHF. Combining the CDR3 with reference TRBV5-6 and TRBJ1-5 gives the whole variable domain DAGVTQSPTHLIKTRGQQVTLRCSPKSGHDTVSWYQQALGQGPQFIFQYYEEEERQRGNFPDRFSGHQFPNYSSELNVNALLLGDSALYLCASSRGQGSNQPQHFGDGTRLSIL.

In DNA form, the CDR3 reads TGTGCCAGCAGCTACAGGACGACCGGGACAGGGGTTAGCAATCAGCCCCAGCATTTT. This translates into CASSYRTTGTGVSNQPQHF. J is TRBJ1-5 and V is TRBV5-6; 10 bases are a match to TRBD1. The CDR3 runs 19 residues. From germline, CDR1 is SGHDT and CDR2 YYEEEE. J was trimmed by 0 bases and V by 3 bases; bases with no gene match: 12.

The chain combines TRBV6-5 with TRBJ1-3; D is perhaps TRBD1 (5 bases). Germline V gene data show CDR1 as MNHEY and CDR2 as SVGAGI. The CDR3 spans 15 residues. Trimming cost V 7 bases and J 0 bases, with 13 bases left between them. CDR3 nucleotides: TGTGCCAGCACCGGCGACAGTCACTCTGGAAACACCATATATTTT. It yields the protein CASTGDSHSGNTIYF.

This chain's CDR3 is CASSGVFTDTQYF. CDR3 bases: TGTGCCAGCTCAGGGGTATTCACAGATACGCAGTATTTT. This rearrangement joins TRBV18 to TRBJ2-3; D is unresolved. Germline lookup yields CDR1 KGHSH and CDR2 LQKENI. There are 13 residues in the CDR3. The germline V and J ends were trimmed by 5 bases and 2 bases, with 8 bases remaining between them.

In its sample, this clone was seen once. This chain connects TRBV11-1 to TRBJ2-2; 9 nucleotides match TRBD2. Germline V gene lookup returns CDR1 SGHAT and CDR2 FQDESV (reference sequence). The CDR3 length is 14 residues. Losses at the gene ends were 5 bases for V and 7 bases for J; bases not matched to a gene: 5. As DNA, the CDR3 is TGTGCCAGCAGCCGAAGCGGGGGGAACGGGGAGCTGTTTTTT. Protein: CASSRSGGNGELFF.

The rearrangement joins TRBV27 to TRBJ2-3; 10 bases align to TRBD2. The ends lost 5 bases at V and 5 bases at J; junction bases unmatched: 16. The germline V gene encodes CDR1 MNHEY and CDR2 SMNVEV (reference sequence). CDR3 length: 18 residues. CDR3 sequence reads: CASSPKNQRLAGKDTQYF. The CDR3 coding sequence is TGTGCCAGCAGTCCAAAAAACCAAAGACTAGCGGGCAAAGATACGCAGTATTTT.

The chain recombines TRBV29-1 with TRBJ2-3; D is unresolved. This CDR3 comprises 15 residues. The V gene lost 3 bases and the J gene lost 1 base, with 14 bases spanning the gap. Germline V gene lookup returns CDR1 SQVTM and CDR2 ANQGSEA. The chain's CDR3 is CSVDVQAPRTDTQYF. DNA for the CDR3: TGCAGCGTTGATGTTCAGGCACCTCGCACAGATACGCAGTATTTT.

The J gene is TRBJ2-7, the V gene TRBV18; possibly TRBD1 or TRBD2 for D (5 bases each). CDR1 is KGHSH and CDR2 is LQKENI in the germline V gene. Trimming pared 3 bases from V and 7 bases from J, leaving 16 bases between. The CDR3 is 14 residues long. Written as DNA, the CDR3 is TGTGCCAGCTCACCGCCGGGACGAACAACGGAGCAGTACTTC. It translates to CASSPPGRTTEQYF.